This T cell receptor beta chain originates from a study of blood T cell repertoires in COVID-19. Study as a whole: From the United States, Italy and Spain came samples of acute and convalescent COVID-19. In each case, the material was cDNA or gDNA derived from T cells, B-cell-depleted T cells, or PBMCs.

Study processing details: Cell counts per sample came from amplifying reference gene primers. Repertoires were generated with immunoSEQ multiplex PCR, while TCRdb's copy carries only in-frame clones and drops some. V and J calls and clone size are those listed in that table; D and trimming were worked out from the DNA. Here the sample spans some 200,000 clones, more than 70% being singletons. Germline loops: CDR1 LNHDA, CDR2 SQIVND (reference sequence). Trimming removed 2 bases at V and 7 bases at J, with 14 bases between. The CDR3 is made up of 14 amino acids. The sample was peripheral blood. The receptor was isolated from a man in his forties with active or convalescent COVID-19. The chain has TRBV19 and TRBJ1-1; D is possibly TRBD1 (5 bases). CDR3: CASSIPGLVSEAFF. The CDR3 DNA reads TGTGCCAGTAGTATACCAGGGTTGGTTAGTGAAGCTTTCTTT.